The text below deals with one T cell receptor beta chain. The antigen remains undetermined. The trim removed 0 bases at V and 1 base at J, leaving 7 bases unmatched. Germline CDR1 SGHKS, CDR2 YYEKEE (reference sequence). This CDR3 spans 17 amino acids. The sample originates from a study of Graves' ophthalmopathy and Graves' hyperthyroidism. General observations from the study: Blood also carried most expanded thyroid clonotypes exceeding 0.001 frequency. Both an approximately 70% sensitivity and an approximately 72% specificity characterized the model's predictions of ophthalmopathy progression.

The study excluded patients with other autoimmune diseases, uncontrolled infections, pregnancy or lactation. Diagnosis relied on clinical symptoms, serum thyroxine, TRAb, thyroid ultrasound and orbital computed tomography. Using RNA transcripts, the TCR beta CDR3 regions were amplified. RT-PCR with HTBI primers came first, then second-round multiplex PCR. From the multiplex PCR reads, TCRdb called clonotypes with MiXCR, one entry per CDR3 protein. The data show over a million distinct CDR3 sequences, with roughly 35% seen just once and 8.5% to 14% held by the top ten. The J gene is TRBJ1-5, the V gene TRBV5-5, with 7 bases lining up with TRBD1. The sequenced sample was peripheral blood or thyroid tissue (not recorded which). The clonotype originates from an adult man with Graves' hyperthyroidism. The CDR3 DNA reads TGTGCCAGCAGCTTGGAGTTCAGGGACAGAAGCAATCAGCCCCAGCATTTT. It codes for CASSLEFRDRSNQPQHF. The variable domain in full, completed from reference TRBV5-5 and TRBJ1-5, reads DAGVTQSPTHLIKTRGQQVTLRCSPISGHKSVSWYQQVLGQGPQFIFQYYEKEERGRGNFPDRFSARQFPNYSSELNVNALLLGDSALYLCASSLEFRDRSNQPQHFGDGTRLSIL.